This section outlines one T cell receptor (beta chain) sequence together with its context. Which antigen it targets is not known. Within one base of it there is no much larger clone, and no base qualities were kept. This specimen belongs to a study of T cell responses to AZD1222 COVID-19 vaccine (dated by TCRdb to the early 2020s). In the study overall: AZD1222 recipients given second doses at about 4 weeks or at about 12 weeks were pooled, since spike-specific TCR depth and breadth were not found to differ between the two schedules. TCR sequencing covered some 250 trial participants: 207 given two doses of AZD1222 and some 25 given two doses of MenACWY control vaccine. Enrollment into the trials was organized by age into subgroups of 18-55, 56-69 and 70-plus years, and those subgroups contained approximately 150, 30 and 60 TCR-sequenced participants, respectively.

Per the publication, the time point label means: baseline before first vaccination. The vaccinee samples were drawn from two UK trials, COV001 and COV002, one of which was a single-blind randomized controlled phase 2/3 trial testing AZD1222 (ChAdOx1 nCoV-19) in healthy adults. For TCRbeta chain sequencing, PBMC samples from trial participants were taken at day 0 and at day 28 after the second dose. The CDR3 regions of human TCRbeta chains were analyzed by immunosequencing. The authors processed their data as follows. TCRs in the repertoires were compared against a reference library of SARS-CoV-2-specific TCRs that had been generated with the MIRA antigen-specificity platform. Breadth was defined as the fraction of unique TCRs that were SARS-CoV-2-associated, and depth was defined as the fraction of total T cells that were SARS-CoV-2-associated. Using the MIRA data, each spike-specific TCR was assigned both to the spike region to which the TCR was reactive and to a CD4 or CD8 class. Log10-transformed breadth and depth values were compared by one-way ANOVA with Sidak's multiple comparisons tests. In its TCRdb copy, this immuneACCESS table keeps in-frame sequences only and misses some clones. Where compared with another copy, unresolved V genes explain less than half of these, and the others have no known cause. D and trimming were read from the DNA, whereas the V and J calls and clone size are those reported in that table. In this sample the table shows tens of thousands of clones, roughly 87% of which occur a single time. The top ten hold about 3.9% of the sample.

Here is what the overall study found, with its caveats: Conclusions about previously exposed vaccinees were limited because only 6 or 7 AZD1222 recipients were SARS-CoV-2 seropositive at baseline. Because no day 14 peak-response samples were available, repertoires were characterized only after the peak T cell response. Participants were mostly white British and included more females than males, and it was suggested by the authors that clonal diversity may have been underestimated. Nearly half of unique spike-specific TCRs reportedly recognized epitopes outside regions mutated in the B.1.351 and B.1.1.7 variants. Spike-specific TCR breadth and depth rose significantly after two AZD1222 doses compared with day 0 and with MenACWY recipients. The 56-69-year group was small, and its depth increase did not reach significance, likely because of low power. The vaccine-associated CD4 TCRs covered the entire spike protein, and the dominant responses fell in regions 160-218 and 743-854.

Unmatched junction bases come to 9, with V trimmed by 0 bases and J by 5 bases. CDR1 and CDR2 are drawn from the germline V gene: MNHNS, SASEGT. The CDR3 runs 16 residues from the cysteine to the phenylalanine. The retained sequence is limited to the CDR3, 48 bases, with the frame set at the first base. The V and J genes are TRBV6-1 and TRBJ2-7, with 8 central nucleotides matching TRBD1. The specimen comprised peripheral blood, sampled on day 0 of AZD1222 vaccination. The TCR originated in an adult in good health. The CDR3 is CASSEALGQGVDEQYF. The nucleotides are TGTGCCAGCAGTGAAGCTCTAGGACAGGGCGTCGACGAGCAGTACTTC.